This T cell receptor (beta chain) derives from a study of blood T cell repertoires in COVID-19. Looked up from germline, CDR1 is LGHDT and CDR2 is YNNKEL (reference sequence). V was clipped by 4 bases and J by 4 bases, with 16 bases between them. The CDR3 sequence is 15 residues long. Clones were sequenced by immunoSEQ multiplex PCR, and TCRdb holds only the in-frame ones, with some missing. The sample has over 150,000 clones, around four fifths seen once; the top ten hold over 2%. This chain connects TRBV3-1 (or the pseudogene TRBV3-2) to TRBJ1-2; a possible D gene is TRBD1 (6 bases). The sequence was obtained from a woman aged 80 or over with acute or convalescent COVID-19. The sequenced material came from peripheral blood. The CDR3 spells CASSLGSTGPYGYTF. CDR3 sequence (DNA): TGTGCCAGCAGCCTAGGGTCTACAGGGCCCTATGGCTACACCTTC.